Listed below are T cell receptor beta chains from one sample, sequenced in a study of Ad26.COV2.S vaccination and SARS-CoV-2 variants. Clones were read by immunoSEQ multiplex PCR, and TCRdb kept only the in-frame ones, dropping some. The sample yields about 480,000 clones, around 90% seen once. The input for sequencing was peripheral blood, taken in a trial of Ad26.COV2.S vaccine versus placebo. The receptors originated from a person aged 18-60 years who received the Ad26.COV2.S COVID-19 vaccine or a placebo. Both conserved end residues are part of each CDR3. The order of the fields is clone size, D gene, J gene, V gene, CDR3 protein. A D gene is named only where the DNA matches it firmly. Only some rows state a clone size, as once, few, many or a class for expanded clones.

>NA|NA|TRBJ2-7|TRBV19
CASSFSITSRGYEQYF
>NA|TRBD2|TRBJ2-5|TRBV7-2
CASSLDGLAGKETQYF
>NA|NA|TRBJ1-2|TRBV18
CASSPWGASGYTF
>NA|NA|TRBJ2-7|TRBV7-2
CASSSRRAYEQYF
>NA|NA|TRBJ2-7|TRBV7-9
CASSLEYSGYEQYF
>NA|NA|TRBJ2-7|TRBV19
CASSISGEQYF
>NA|NA|TRBJ1-5|TRBV28
CASSLQGQPQHF
>NA|NA|TRBJ1-1|TRBV5-5
CASSLASVGGPANTEAFF
>few|NA|TRBJ2-7|TRBV19
CASSRNYEQYF
>NA|NA|TRBJ2-1|TRBV15
CATSRDRDWDNEQFF
>NA|NA|TRBJ1-2|TRBV30
CAWGPSAGYTF
>NA|NA|TRBJ2-1|TRBV15
CATSSQRYRSGEQFF
>NA|NA|TRBJ1-4|TRBV6-2/TRBV6-3
CASSLNPGDEKLFF
>NA|NA|TRBJ1-1|TRBV19
CASSIPPLNTEAFF
>NA|NA|TRBJ2-1|TRBV13
CASSTRGTKNEQFF
>NA|NA|TRBJ1-3|TRBV3-1/TRBV3-2
CASSRQRKGGSGNTIYF
>NA|NA|TRBJ2-7|TRBV11-3
CASSPTGRSYEQYF
>once|TRBD1|TRBJ1-2|TRBV29-1
CSVGMGATGGYGYTF